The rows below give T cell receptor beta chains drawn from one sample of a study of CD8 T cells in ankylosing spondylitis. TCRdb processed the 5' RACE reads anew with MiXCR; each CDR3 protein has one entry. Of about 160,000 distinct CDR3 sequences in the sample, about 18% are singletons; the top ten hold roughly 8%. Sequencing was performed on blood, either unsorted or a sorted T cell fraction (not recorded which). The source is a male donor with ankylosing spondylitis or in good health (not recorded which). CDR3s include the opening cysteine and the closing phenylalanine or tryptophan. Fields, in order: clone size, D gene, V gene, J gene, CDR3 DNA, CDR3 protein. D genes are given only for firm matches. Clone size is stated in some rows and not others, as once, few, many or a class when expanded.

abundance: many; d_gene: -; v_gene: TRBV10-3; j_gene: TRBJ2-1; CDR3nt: TGTGCCATCAGGGACCACGCCAATGAGCAGTTCTTC; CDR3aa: CAIRDHANEQFF
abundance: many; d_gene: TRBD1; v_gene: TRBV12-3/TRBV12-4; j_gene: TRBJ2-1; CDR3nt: TGTGCCACATCGCGATCTCGGACAGGGGGCTCCTACAATGAGCAGTTCTTC; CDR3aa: CATSRSRTGGSYNEQFF
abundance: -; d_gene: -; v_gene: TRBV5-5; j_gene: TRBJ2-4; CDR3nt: TGTGCCAGCAGCTTGCCCCTTCTGACAGGCGGGGTGGTTAACATTCAGTACTTC; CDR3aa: CASSLPLLTGGVVNIQYF
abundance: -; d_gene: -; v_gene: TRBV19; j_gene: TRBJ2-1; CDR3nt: TGTGCCAGTAGTTTGCGAAACCCGACCTATGAGCAGTTCTTC; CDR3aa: CASSLRNPTYEQFF
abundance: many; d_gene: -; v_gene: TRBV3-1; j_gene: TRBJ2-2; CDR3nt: TGTGCCAGCAGCCAGGGGTTCAACACCGGGGAGCTGTTTTTT; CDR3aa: CASSQGFNTGELFF
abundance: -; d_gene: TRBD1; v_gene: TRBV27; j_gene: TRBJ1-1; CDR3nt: TGTGCCAGCAGTTTAATCCCCTTCAGACAGGGTCTCTTT; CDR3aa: CASSLIPFRQGLF
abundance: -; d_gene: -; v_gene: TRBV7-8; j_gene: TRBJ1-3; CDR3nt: TGTGCCAGCAGCCTCCGGACAGCAACCGGCTCTGGAAACACCATATATTTT; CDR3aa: CASSLRTATGSGNTIYF
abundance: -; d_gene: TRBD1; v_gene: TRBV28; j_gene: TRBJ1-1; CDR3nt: TGTGCCAGCAGCTACCCATTGGGACAGTTAGACTCTGAAGCTTTCTTT; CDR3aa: CASSYPLGQLDSEAFF
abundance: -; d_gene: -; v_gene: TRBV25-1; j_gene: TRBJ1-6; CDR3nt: TGTGCCAGCAGAGACTCAGGGTTTATCGGTTCACCCCTCCACTTT; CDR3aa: CASRDSGFIGSPLHF
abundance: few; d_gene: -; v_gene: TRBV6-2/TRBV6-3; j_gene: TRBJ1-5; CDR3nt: TGTGCCAGCAACCCGGGGGGGGCTGGGCAGCCCCAGCATTTT; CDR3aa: CASNPGGAGQPQHF
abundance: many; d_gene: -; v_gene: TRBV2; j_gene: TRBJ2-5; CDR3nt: TGTGCCAGCAGGGCCCTAGGGGAGACCCAGTACTTC; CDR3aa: CASRALGETQYF
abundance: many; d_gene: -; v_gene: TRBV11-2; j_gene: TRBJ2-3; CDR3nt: TGTGCCAGCAGCCGGGTAAGGCGAAGCACAGATACGCAGTATTTT; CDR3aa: CASSRVRRSTDTQYF
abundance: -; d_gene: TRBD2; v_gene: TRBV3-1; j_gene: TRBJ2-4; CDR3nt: TGTGCCAGCAGCCAAGGACCTAGCGGGAGCAGAAACATTCAGTACTTC; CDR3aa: CASSQGPSGSRNIQYF
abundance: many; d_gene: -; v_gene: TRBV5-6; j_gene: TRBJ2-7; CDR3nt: TGTGCCAGCACTAGGAGAGACGAGCAGTACTTC; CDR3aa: CASTRRDEQYF
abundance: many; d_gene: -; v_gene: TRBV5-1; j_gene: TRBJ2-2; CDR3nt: TGCGCCAGCAGCTTGGGCGGGACGCACACCGGGGAGCTGTTTTTT; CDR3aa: CASSLGGTHTGELFF
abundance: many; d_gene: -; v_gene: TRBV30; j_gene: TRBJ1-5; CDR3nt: TGTGCCTGGAGTGTCTACGGGGGTCAGCCCCAGCATTTT; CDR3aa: CAWSVYGGQPQHF
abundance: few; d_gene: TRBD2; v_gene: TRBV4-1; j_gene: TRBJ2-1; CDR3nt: TGCGCCAGCAGCCAAGTGGCGGGGGGCAACAATGAGCAGTTCTTC; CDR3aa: CASSQVAGGNNEQFF
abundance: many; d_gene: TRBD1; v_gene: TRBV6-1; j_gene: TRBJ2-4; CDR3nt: TGTGCCAGCAGTGATAACAGGGGCCAAAGGGGAATACTACTTGCCAAAAACATTCAGTACTTC; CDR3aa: CASSDNRGQRGILLAKNIQYF
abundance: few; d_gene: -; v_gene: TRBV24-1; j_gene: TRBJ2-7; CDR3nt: TGTGCCACCAGTGATGGCTACGAGCAGTACTTC; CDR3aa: CATSDGYEQYF
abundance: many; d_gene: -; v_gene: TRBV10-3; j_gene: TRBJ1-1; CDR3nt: TGTGCCATCAGTGCCGGGGGGGGGGTACGCACTGAAGCTTTCTTT; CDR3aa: CAISAGGGVRTEAFF
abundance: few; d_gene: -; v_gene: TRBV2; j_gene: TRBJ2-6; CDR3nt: TGTGCCAGCGTCTCAGGGTTTCCTGGGGCCAACGTCCTGACTTTC; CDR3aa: CASVSGFPGANVLTF
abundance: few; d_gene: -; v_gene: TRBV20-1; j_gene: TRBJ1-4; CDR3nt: TGCAGTGCTGAAGGGAGAACTAATGAAAAACTGTTTTTT; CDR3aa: CSAEGRTNEKLFF
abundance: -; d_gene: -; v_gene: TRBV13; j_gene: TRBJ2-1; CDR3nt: TGTGCCAGCGCCAGGACAGACTACAATGAGCAGTTCTTC; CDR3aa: CASARTDYNEQFF
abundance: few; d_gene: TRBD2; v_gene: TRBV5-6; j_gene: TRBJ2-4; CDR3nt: TGTGCCAGCAGCTGGCTGAAGCGGGAGGGGGACATTCAGTACTTC; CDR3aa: CASSWLKREGDIQYF
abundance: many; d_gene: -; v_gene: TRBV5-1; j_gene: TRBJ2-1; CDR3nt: TGCGCCAGCAGCTTGGACAGCGAGAACAATGAGCAGTTCTTC; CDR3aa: CASSLDSENNEQFF
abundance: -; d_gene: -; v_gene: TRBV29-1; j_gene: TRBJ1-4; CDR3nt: TGCAGCGTTGAACAGGGGCGAAAACTGTTTTTT; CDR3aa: CSVEQGRKLFF
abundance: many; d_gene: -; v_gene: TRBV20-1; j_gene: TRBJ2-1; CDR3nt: TGCAGTGCTGGGCGGCCGCAGGCGTACTACAATGAGCAGTTCTTC; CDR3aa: CSAGRPQAYYNEQFF
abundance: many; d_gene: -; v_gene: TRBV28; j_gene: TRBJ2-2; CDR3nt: TGTGCCAGCAGTACCCCGACCGGGGAGCTGTTTTTT; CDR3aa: CASSTPTGELFF
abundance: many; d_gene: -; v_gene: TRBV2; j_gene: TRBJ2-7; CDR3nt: TGTGCCAGCGCGGCAGGGAGCTCCTACGAGCAGTACTTC; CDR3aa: CASAAGSSYEQYF
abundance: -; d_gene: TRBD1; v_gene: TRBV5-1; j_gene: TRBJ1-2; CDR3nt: TGCGCCAGCAGCTTGGATACGACAGGGGGGGGCTACACCTTC; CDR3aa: CASSLDTTGGGYTF
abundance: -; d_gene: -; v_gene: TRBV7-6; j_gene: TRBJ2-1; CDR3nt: TGTGCCAGCAGCTTAGGGGCGGATAGCTCCTACAATGAGCAGTTCTTC; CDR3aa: CASSLGADSSYNEQFF
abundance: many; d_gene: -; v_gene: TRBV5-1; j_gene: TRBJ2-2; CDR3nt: TGCGCCAGCAGCCCGGGGCAACTGAACACCGGGGAGCTGTTTTTT; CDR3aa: CASSPGQLNTGELFF
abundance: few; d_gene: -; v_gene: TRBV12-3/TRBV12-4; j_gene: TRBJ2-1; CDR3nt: TGTGCCAGCAGCCCCGGGACTTACTACAATGAGCAGTTCTTC; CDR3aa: CASSPGTYYNEQFF
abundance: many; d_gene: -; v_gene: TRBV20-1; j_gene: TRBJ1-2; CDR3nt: TGCAGTGCTAGAGAGGGGACCGGCTACACCTTC; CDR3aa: CSAREGTGYTF
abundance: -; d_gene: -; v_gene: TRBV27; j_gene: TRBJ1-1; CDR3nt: TGTGCCAGCAGCCATGACGCGAACACTGAAGCTTTCTTT; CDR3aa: CASSHDANTEAFF
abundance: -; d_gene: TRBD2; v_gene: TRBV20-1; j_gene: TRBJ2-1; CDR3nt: TGCTGTGCTCCGGATCCGGCGGGAGTGGGGTTTTACAATGAGCAGTTCTTC; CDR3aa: CCAPDPAGVGFYNEQFF
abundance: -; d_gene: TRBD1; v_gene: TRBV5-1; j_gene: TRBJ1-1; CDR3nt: TGCGCCAGCAGCTTCGGGCATACAGGGGGCGGTGGCACTGAAGCTTTCTTT; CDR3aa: CASSFGHTGGGGTEAFF
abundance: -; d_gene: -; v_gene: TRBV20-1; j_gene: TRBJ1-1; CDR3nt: TGCAGTGCTATTAGGGAAAGCAACACTGAAGCTTTCTTT; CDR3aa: CSAIRESNTEAFF
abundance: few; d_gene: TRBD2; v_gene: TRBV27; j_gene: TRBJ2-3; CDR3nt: TGTGCCAGCAGTTTAAGGGAGGGAGTGGTGAGCACAGATACGCAGTATTTT; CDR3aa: CASSLREGVVSTDTQYF
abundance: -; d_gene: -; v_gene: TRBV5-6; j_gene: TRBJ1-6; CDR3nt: TGTGCCAGCAGCTTGGGCGCGGGGTATAATTCACCCCTCCACTTT; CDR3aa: CASSLGAGYNSPLHF
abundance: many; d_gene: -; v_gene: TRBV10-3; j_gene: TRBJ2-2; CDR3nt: TGTGCCATCAGTGAGCCCCCCGGGGAGCTGTTTTTT; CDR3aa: CAISEPPGELFF
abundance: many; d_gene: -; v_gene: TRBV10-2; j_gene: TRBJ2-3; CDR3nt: TGCGCCAGCAGGGACAGCATAAGCACAGATACGCAGTATTTT; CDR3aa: CASRDSISTDTQYF
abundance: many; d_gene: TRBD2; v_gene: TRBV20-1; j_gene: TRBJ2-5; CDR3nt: TGCAGTGCTAGAGATCTCTACCTAGCGGTACAAGAGACCCAGTACTTC; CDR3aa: CSARDLYLAVQETQYF
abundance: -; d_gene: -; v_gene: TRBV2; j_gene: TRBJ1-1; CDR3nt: TGTGCCAGCAGTTATGAAGGGGAAGCTTTCTTT; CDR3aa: CASSYEGEAFF
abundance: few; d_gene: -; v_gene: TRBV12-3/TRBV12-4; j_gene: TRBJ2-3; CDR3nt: TGTGCCAGCAGTTTTGAGGGGCGCGGGACAGATACGCAGTATTTT; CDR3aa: CASSFEGRGTDTQYF
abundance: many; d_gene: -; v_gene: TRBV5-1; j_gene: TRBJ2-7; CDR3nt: TGCGCCAGCAGCCTAATCCAGGGCTCCTTGGTGGACGAGCAGTACTTC; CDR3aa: CASSLIQGSLVDEQYF
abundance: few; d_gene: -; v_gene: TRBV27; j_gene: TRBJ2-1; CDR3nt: TGTGCCAGCAGTTTCTTGGGACTTGGCTCCTACAATGAGCAGTTCTTC; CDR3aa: CASSFLGLGSYNEQFF
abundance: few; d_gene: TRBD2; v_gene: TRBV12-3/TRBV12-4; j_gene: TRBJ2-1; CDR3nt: TGTGCCAGCTGCGGGGCTAGCGGGAGCAATGAGCAGTTCTTC; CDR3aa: CASCGASGSNEQFF
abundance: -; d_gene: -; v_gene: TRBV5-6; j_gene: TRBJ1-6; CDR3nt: TGTGCCAGCAGCTTGGAAGCCGGGGTCTGGAATTCACCCCTCCACTTT; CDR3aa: CASSLEAGVWNSPLHF
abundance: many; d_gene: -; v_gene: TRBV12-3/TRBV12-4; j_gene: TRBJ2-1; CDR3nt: TGTGCCAGCAGTGTGGACAGCGTAAGCTCCTACAATGAGCAGTTCTTC; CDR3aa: CASSVDSVSSYNEQFF